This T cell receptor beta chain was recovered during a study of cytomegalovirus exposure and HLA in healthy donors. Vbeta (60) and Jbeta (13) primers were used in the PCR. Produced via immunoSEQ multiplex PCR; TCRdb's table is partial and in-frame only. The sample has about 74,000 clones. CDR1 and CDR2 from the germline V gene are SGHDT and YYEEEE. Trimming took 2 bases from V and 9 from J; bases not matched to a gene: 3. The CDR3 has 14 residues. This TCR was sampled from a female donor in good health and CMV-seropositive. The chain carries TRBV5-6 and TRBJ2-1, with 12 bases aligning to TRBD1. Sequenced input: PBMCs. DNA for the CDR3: TGTGCCAGCAGCTTCGGGACAGGGGGCGGTGAGCAGTTCTTC. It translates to CASSFGTGGGEQFF.